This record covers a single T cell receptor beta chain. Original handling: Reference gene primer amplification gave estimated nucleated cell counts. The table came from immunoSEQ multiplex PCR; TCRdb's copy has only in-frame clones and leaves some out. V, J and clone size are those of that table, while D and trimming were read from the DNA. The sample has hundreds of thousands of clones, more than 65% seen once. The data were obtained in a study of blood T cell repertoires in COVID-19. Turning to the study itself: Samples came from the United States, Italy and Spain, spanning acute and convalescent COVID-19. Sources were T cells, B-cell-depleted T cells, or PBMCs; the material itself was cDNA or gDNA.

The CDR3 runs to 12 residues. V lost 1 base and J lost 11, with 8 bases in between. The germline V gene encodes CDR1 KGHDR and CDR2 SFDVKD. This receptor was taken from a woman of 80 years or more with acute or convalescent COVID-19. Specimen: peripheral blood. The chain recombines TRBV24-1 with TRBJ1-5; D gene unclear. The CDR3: CATSDLEGAQHF. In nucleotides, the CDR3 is TGTGCCACCAGTGATTTAGAGGGTGCCCAGCATTTT.